This T cell receptor beta chain was retrieved from a study of cytomegalovirus exposure and HLA in healthy donors. The study's findings and limits: According to the study, roughly 160 TCR beta chains were cytomegalovirus-associated. First-cohort TCR clusters were later found to tend to co-occur in the roughly 130 validation repertoires. Rarity characterized most TCR sequences, yet some public TCRs appeared in many donors.

A note on this clone: The antigen is undetermined.

The V end was cut by 0 bases, the J end by 4 bases, with 9 bases between. CDR3 length equals 14 residues. The germline CDR1 and CDR2 sequences are SGDLS and YYNGEE. Libraries were prepared by immunoSEQ multiplex PCR; TCRdb keeps only in-frame clonotypes and omits some of them. The sample yields 250,000 to 350,000 clones, 86% seen once. This sequence joins TRBV9 and TRBJ2-3; a weak D match, TRBD1 (6 bases). This clonotype was sampled from a woman aged 18-29 years in good health and CMV-seronegative. The sequencing input was PBMCs. The CDR3 DNA reads as TGTGCCAGCAGCGTAGGAACAGGGCCAGATACGCAGTATTTT. It specifies CASSVGTGPDTQYF.